What follows describes a single TCR beta chain. The data are from a study of blood T cell repertoires in COVID-19. Across the study: T cells, B-cell-depleted T cells, or PBMCs provided the cDNA or gDNA that served as material.

Per germline, CDR1 GTSNPN and CDR2 SVGIG (reference sequence). Trimming removed 3 bases at V and 1 base at J, with 9 bases between. The CDR3 extends over 13 amino acids. Produced via immunoSEQ multiplex PCR; TCRdb's table is partial and in-frame only. The repertoire holds 40,000 or so clones, roughly 80% seen once, with about 24% in the top ten. The chain uses TRBV30 and TRBJ1-1; D is perhaps TRBD1 (5 bases). Sequenced: peripheral blood. The sequence came from a human donor with acute or convalescent COVID-19. The donor label of this sample is uncertain. CDR3 in DNA: TGTGCCTGGAGCCGGACACAGAACACTGAAGCTTTCTTT. This translates into CAWSRTQNTEAFF.